This T cell receptor (beta chain) was identified during a study of memory CD4+ T cells and cytomegalovirus serostatus (dated by TCRdb to the late 2010s). General notes on the study: The cohort included approximately 35 healthy adults from Belgium, of whom 9 were CMV seropositive and approximately 24 were CMV seronegative. CD4+ memory TCRbeta repertoires of a Belgian cohort with known cytomegalovirus serostatus were sequenced in order to replicate a published TCR-based CMV serostatus classifier. The study at large found these results: Among the roughly 160 previously reported CMV-associated TCRbeta sequences, some 70 showed up in the CD4+ memory repertoires, with each one found in between one and five individuals. The results were interpreted as suggesting that the CMV-associated TCR signature is largely present in the CD4+ memory repertoire. On the Belgian cohort, the classifier built on the original framework reached a median bootstrapped AUC of nearly 0.96, with a 95% CI of 0.76-1.00. Only CD4+CD45RO+ memory cells were sequenced, unlike the original study, which covered naive and memory CD4+ and CD8+ populations. For predicting CMV serostatus, the median bootstrapped AUC was about 0.95 using the original framework and around 0.9 using a US-trained random forest.

To note about this clone: This clone's antigen is unknown. Base qualities are not recorded, but no much larger clone differs from it by a single base.

A FACSAria II was used to sort memory CD4+ T cells, defined as single viable CD3+CD4+CD8-CD45RO+ cells. To determine CMV serostatus, a Roche Elecsys assay was used that detects serum IgG against CMV pp150, pp28, p38 and p52. After thawing, total CD4+ T cells were enriched by positive selection with CD4 magnetic microbeads. The samples came from a separate study whose specific focus was interrogating the CD4+ T cell memory repertoire. Peripheral blood mononuclear cells were isolated and cryopreserved following standard operating procedures; serum was stored at -80 °C. CD3-PerCP (BW264/56), CD4-APC (RPA-T4), CD45RO-PE (UCHT1) and CD8-Pacific Orange (3B5) antibodies were used for staining, and non-viable cells were excluded with Sytox blue. V lost 5 bases and J lost 5 bases; the stretch between them is 9 bases long. The CDR3 measures 12 amino acids from cysteine to phenylalanine. Only CDR3 DNA remains: 36 bases, in frame from the first base. In the germline V gene, CDR1 corresponds to MDHEN and CDR2 to SYDVKM.

The Quick-DNA Microprep Kit was used to extract genomic DNA from the sorted cells. Amplification of TCRbeta DNA was done with the immunoSEQ hsTCRbeta kit, following the protocol from the manufacturer. An Illumina MiSeq instrument was used to sequence the TCRbeta libraries. In the source study's methods: After out-of-frame sequences were removed, 2,204,828 distinct TCRbeta sequences remained, averaging about 66,813 per individual. Each individual was scored by the count of 150 to 200 previously reported CMV-associated TCRbeta sequences and the total productive distinct TCRbeta count. A beta-binomial model was reimplemented in Python, and random forests from scikit-learn, run with default parameters, were trained on data from the US cohort. Classifier performance on the Belgian cohort was summarized as median AUC with percentile confidence intervals calculated over 10,000 bootstrap iterations. TCRdb holds this immuneACCESS table with in-frame rearrangements only. Some clones are missing; in checked studies, unresolved V genes explain under half, and the rest has no known cause. V, J and clone size reflect that table, while D and trimming were determined from the DNA. This sample has 50,000 to 75,000 clones in its table, and 80% to 85% of those were observed once. Around 0.9% of the sample is held by the ten biggest clonotypes.

Sequencing was performed on memory CD4+ T cells from blood. The receptor's source is an adult in good health and CMV-seronegative. The V and J genes are TRBV28 and TRBJ1-1; there is no confident call for the D gene. The nucleotides are TGTGCCAGCAGTCGCGAGTGGACTGAAGCTTTCTTT. This translates into CASSREWTEAFF.